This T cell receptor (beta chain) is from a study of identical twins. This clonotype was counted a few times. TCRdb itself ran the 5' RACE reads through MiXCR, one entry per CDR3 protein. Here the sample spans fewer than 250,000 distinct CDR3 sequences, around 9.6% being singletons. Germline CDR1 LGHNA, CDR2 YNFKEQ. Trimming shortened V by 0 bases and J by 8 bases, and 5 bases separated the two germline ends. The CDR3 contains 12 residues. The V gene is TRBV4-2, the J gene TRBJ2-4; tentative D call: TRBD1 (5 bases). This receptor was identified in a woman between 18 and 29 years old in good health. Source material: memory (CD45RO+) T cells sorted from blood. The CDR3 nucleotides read TGTGCCAGCAGCCAAGACAGGGACATTCAGTACTTC. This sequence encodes CASSQDRDIQYF.